This section outlines one TCR beta chain sequence together with its context. The data are from a study of T cell responses to AZD1222 COVID-19 vaccine. TCRdb keeps only in-frame clones here, not all; method: immunoSEQ multiplex PCR. The data hold 44,000 or so clones, with around 80% observed a single time. Germline V gene sequence: CDR1 SGHRS, CDR2 YFSETQ. V dropped 7 bases and J dropped 2 bases, with 12 bases sitting between them. This CDR3 is built from 13 residues. The chain uses TRBV5-1 and TRBJ2-5; D may correspond to TRBD1 or TRBD2 (6 bases each). The specimen comprised peripheral blood, sampled on day 0 of AZD1222 vaccination. The source is an adult in good health. CDR3 nucleotides: TGCGCCAGCGCGGGGACATTGCAAGAGACCCAGTACTTC. As protein: CASAGTLQETQYF.